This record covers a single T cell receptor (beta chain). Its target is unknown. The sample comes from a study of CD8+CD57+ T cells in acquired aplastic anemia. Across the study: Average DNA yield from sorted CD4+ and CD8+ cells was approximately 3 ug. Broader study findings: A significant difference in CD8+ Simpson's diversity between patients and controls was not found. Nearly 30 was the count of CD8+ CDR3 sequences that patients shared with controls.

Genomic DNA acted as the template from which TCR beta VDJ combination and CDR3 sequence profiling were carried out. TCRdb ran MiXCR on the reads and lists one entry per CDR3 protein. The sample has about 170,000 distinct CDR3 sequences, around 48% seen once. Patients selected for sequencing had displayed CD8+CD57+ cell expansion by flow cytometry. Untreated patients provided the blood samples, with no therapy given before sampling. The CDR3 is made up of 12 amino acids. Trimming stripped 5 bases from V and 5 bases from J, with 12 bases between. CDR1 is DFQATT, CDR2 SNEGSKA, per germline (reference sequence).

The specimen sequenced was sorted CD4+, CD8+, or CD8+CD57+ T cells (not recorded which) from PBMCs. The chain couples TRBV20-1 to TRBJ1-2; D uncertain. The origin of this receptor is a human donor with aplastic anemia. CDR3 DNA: TGCAGTGCTTGGTCAGACACGTATGGCTACACCTTC. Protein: CSAWSDTYGYTF.